The 25 T cell receptor beta chains below come from one sample, sequenced in a study of CD8+ T cells in alopecia areata. Extraction and reverse transcription of RNA yielded cDNA as the sequencing template. The repertoire was sequenced with immunoSEQ multiplex PCR; TCRdb's copy has only in-frame clones and lacks some. The top ten clones hold roughly 14% of a sample with approximately 180,000 clones, about 60% of them seen once. The sample in question was CD4+ T cells sorted from blood, obtained at week 0. These receptor sequences come from a human donor with alopecia areata.

This clone showed up just a few times. This sequence joins TRBV2 and TRBJ1-2, with a possible D match to TRBD1 (6 bases). Trimming removed 1 base at V and 5 bases at J, with 14 bases between. The CDR3 length is 15 residues. CDR1 is SNHLY, CDR2 FYNNEI, per germline. CDR3 amino acids: CASSEEGGSIYGYTF. CDR3 bases: TGTGCCAGCAGTGAAGAAGGGGGATCAATTTATGGCTACACCTTC.

This clone was observed a few times. This sequence joins TRBV4-2 and TRBJ1-5, with D unresolved. The CDR3 contains 13 residues. Trimming shortened V by 1 base and J by 7 bases, and 8 bases separated the two germline ends. The V gene's germline CDR1 is LGHNA and CDR2 YNFKEQ. The CDR3 DNA reads as TGTGCCAGCAGCCAAGGACCCGGACAGCCCCAGCATTTT. Its translation: CASSQGPGQPQHF.

The table lists this clone with a few counts. Germline and junction disagree at one end, which may indicate a read error. The gene calls are TRBV7-7 and TRBJ2-2; D possibly corresponds to TRBD2 (5 bases). CDR3 length equals 14 residues. Germline V CDR1 and CDR2: SSHAT, FNYEAQ (reference sequence). Written as DNA, the CDR3 is TGTGCTAGCAGCTTGGGAGTTAACACCGGGGAGCTGTTTTTT. This codes for CASSLGVNTGELFF.

The chain joins TRBV9 to TRBJ2-1, with D perhaps TRBD1 (6 bases). CDR3 length: 15 residues. Germline CDR1 reads SGDLS; CDR2 reads YYNGEE. V lost 2 bases and J 2 bases, leaving 11 bases between the germline ends. The CDR3 region has the DNA TGTGCCAGCAGCGTTACAGGGACCCCCTACAATGAGCAGTTCTTC. Protein product: CASSVTGTPYNEQFF. The full variable domain, its missing parts supplied by reference TRBV9 and TRBJ2-1, is DSGVTQTPKHLITATGQRVTLRCSPRSGDLSVYWYQQSLDQGLQFLIQYYNGEERAKGNILERFSAQQFPDLHSELNLSSLELGDSALYFCASSVTGTPYNEQFFGPGTRLTVL.

V is TRBV9 and J is TRBJ1-4; a weak D match, TRBD1 (5 bases). Trimming shortened V by 3 bases and J by 8 bases, and 14 bases separated the two germline ends. The CDR3 has 14 amino acids. From germline, CDR1 is SGDLS and CDR2 YYNGEE. CDR3 sequence (DNA): TGTGCCAGCAGCGCGTCTGGGACGGTCGAAAAACTGTTTTTT. Amino acids: CASSASGTVEKLFF.

The chain is built from TRBV4-1 and TRBJ1-5, with D possibly TRBD1 on 6 matching bases. In germline, CDR1 is MGHRA, CDR2 YSYEKL. Trimming took off 1 base at V and 5 bases at J, with 12 bases between the two ends. The CDR3 sequence is 15 residues long. The CDR3 DNA follows: TGCGCCAGCAGCCAAGTTGGACAGACTTATCAGCCCCAGCATTTT. Encoded protein: CASSQVGQTYQPQHF.

The V and J genes are TRBV6-5 and TRBJ2-5, with D perhaps TRBD1 (7 bases). Germline CDR1 is MNHEY and CDR2 is SVGAGI. Trimming took off 0 bases at V and 5 bases at J, with 13 bases between the two ends. The CDR3 length is 15 residues. CDR3 DNA sequence: TGTGCCAGCAGTTACTCACCCAGGGGGAGGGAGACCCAGTACTTC. It codes for CASSYSPRGRETQYF.

This clone was detected a few times. This chain links TRBV27 with TRBJ2-3, with 9 bases lining up with TRBD2. The germline CDR1 and CDR2 sequences are MNHEY and SMNVEV (reference sequence). The V and J ends lost 8 bases and 2 bases, in that order; junction bases with no gene match: 8. This CDR3 has 15 amino acids. CDR3 in DNA: TGTGCCAGCGGCGTCGGGACTAGCCTCACAGATACGCAGTATTTT. Its protein product is CASGVGTSLTDTQYF.

The rearrangement links TRBV27 to TRBJ2-7; D perhaps matches TRBD1 (5 bases). CDR1 is MNHEY, CDR2 SMNVEV, per germline (reference sequence). CDR3 length: 16 residues. Between the trimmed V and J ends, which lost 7 bases and 0 bases, there was a span of 19 bases. CDR3 sequence reads: CASTLDSSSSSYEQYF. The CDR3 nucleotides are TGTGCCAGCACCTTAGACAGCTCCTCGAGCTCCTACGAGCAGTACTTC.

This clone was recorded a few times. This chain connects TRBV4-2 to TRBJ1-2, with TRBD1 matching 8 bases. There are 14 residues in the CDR3. V gave up 1 base and J gave up 6 bases; unmatched junction bases: 4. Germline V gives CDR1 LGHNA, CDR2 YNFKEQ. The CDR3 coding sequence is TGTGCCAGCAGCCAAGGAGGACAGGGTGATGGCTACACCTTC. Protein: CASSQGGQGDGYTF.

The chain couples TRBV30 to TRBJ1-5; 12 bases fit TRBD1. The V and J ends lost 5 bases and 6 bases, in that order; junction bases with no gene match: 8. CDR3 length equals 15 residues. CDR1 and CDR2 from the germline V gene are GTSNPN and SVGIG (reference sequence). In DNA form, the CDR3 reads TGTGCCTGGTCGGGACAGGGGGCTTTTCGTCAGCCCCAGCATTTT. It encodes CAWSGQGAFRQPQHF.

The sample holds a few counts of this clone. The V and J genes are TRBV2 and TRBJ2-5; D is ambiguous. V dropped 6 bases and J dropped 4 bases, with 3 bases sitting between them. Germline loops: CDR1 SNHLY, CDR2 FYNNEI. The CDR3 has 10 amino acids. DNA of the CDR3: TGTGCCAGCAGACGAGAGACCCAGTACTTC. Protein sequence: CASRRETQYF.

V usage is TRBV3-1 (or the pseudogene TRBV3-2) and J usage is TRBJ2-1; D is unresolved. Germline V gene sequence: CDR1 LGHDT, CDR2 YNNKEL (reference sequence). The CDR3 totals 9 residues. In DNA, the CDR3 is TGTGTCGGCGGCGCCCCTTGGTTCTTC. It translates to CVGGAPWFF.

The rearrangement joins TRBV25-1 to TRBJ2-3; D could derive from TRBD1 or TRBD2 (5 bases each). V was shortened by 3 bases and J by 1 base, with 8 bases between the two germline ends. This CDR3 has 14 residues. Germline loops: CDR1 MGHDK, CDR2 SYGVNS. CDR3 residues: CASSEGVGTDTQYF. CDR3 bases: TGTGCCAGCAGTGAGGGGGTAGGCACAGATACGCAGTATTTT.

The CDR3 coding sequence is TGTGCCGCCGCTGCTGGGGAGACCCAGTACTTC. This sequence encodes CAAAAGETQYF. The V gene is TRBV25-1, the J gene TRBJ2-5; D ambiguous. V dropped 11 bases and J dropped 5 bases, with 12 bases sitting between them. CDR3 length equals 11 residues. CDR1 and CDR2 (germline): MGHDK, SYGVNS.

V gene TRBV5-6 combines with J gene TRBJ2-7, with D tentatively TRBD1 (6 bases). Trimming pared 0 bases from V and 2 bases from J, leaving 9 bases between. The CDR3 consists of 14 residues. The germline V gene has CDR1 SGHDT and CDR2 YYEEEE. CDR3 DNA sequence: TGTGCCAGCAGCTTGGACGACAGGACCTACGAGCAGTACTTC. Protein sequence: CASSLDDRTYEQYF.

The CDR3 DNA reads TGTGCTAGTGGTCTCGGACAGGGGAAACTCTACGAGCAGTACTTC. Translation: CASGLGQGKLYEQYF. The chain couples TRBV12-5 to TRBJ2-7, with 9 bases that match TRBD1. With V trimmed by 5 bases and J by 3 bases, 8 bases remained unmatched. The germline CDR1 and CDR2 sequences are LGHNT and FRNRAP. The CDR3 extends over 15 amino acids. Variable domain in full (rest from reference TRBV12-5 and TRBJ2-7): DARVTQTPRHKVTEMGQEVTMRCQPILGHNTVFWYRQTMMQGLELLAYFRNRAPLDDSGMPKDRFSAEMPDATLATLKIQPSEPRDSAVYFCASGLGQGKLYEQYFGPGTRLTVT.

The chain uses TRBV5-1 and TRBJ2-1; possibly TRBD2 for D (6 bases). V was clipped by 4 bases and J by 3 bases, with 11 bases between them. Germline loops: CDR1 SGHRS, CDR2 YFSETQ. The CDR3 covers 14 residues. The CDR3: CASSVSGDYNEQFF. In nucleotides, the CDR3 is TGCGCCAGCAGCGTTAGCGGAGACTACAATGAGCAGTTCTTC.

This chain connects TRBV21-1 to TRBJ2-4; no DNA check was done on the table's D call, TRBD2. TRBV21-1 has pseudogene status. There are 17 residues in the CDR3. CDR3 nucleotides: TGTGCCAGCAGCAAAGCCATCCCCGGTTTGGCCAAAAACATTCAGTACTTC. This gives the protein CASSKAIPGLAKNIQYF.

The genes are TRBV29-1 and TRBJ2-3; TRBD2 matches at 7 bases. Germline V lookup: CDR1 SQVTM, CDR2 ANQGSEA. The trim removed 3 bases at V and 4 bases at J, leaving 4 bases unmatched. This CDR3 is 13 amino acids long. The CDR3 region has the DNA TGCAGCGTTGATAGGGCGGGGGCAGATACGCAGTATTTT. Protein sequence: CSVDRAGADTQYF.

A few counts support this clone. V gene TRBV15 combines with J gene TRBJ1-6, with D possibly matching TRBD1 (5 bases). The V gene's germline CDR1 is LNHNV and CDR2 YYDKDF (reference sequence). Between the trimmed V and J ends, which lost 1 base and 9 bases, there was a span of 10 bases. The CDR3 loop spans 14 amino acids. CDR3 in amino acids: CATSRGRALSPLHF. Here the CDR3 DNA reads TGTGCCACCAGCAGAGGCAGGGCGCTTTCACCCCTCCACTTT.

V gene TRBV30 combines with J gene TRBJ1-6, with D unclear. Germline V gives CDR1 GTSNPN, CDR2 SVGIG (reference sequence). The CDR3 runs to 15 residues. Trimming took 2 bases from V and 1 from J, leaving 9 bases between them. The CDR3 loop reads CAWSSMNSYNSPLHF. In nucleotides, the CDR3 is TGTGCCTGGAGTAGTATGAATTCCTATAATTCACCCCTCCACTTT.

This clone was detected once. The V and J genes are TRBV6-1 and TRBJ1-2, with D hard to call. The germline gives CDR1 MNHNS, CDR2 SASEGT. The CDR3 runs to 13 residues. V gave up 6 bases and J gave up 3 bases, with 11 bases separating them. Here the CDR3 DNA reads TGTGCCAGCAGAGTCGACGGGTACTATGGCTACACCTTC. Its protein is CASRVDGYYGYTF.

Only a few counts were recorded for this clone. CDR3 residues: CASSPPLALNEQFF. CDR3 bases: TGTGCCAGCAGTCCTCCACTAGCGCTCAATGAGCAGTTCTTC. The chain recombines TRBV28 with TRBJ2-1, with 7 bases that match TRBD2. CDR3 length: 14 amino acids. CDR1 and CDR2 from the germline V gene are MDHEN and SYDVKM. Losses at the gene ends were 5 bases for V and 6 bases for J; bases not matched to a gene: 7. The whole variable domain, remainder taken from reference TRBV28 and TRBJ2-1, is DVKVTQSSRYLVKRTGEKVFLECVQDMDHENMFWYRQDPGLGLRLIYFSYDVKMKEKGDIPEGYSVSREKKERFSLILESASTNQTSMYLCASSPPLALNEQFFGPGTRLTVL.

A few counts support this clone. The chain links TRBV6-6 to TRBJ2-7; no definite D call. The CDR3 loop spans 14 amino acids. Germline CDR1 and CDR2: MNHNY and SVGAGI (reference sequence). V was clipped by 5 bases and J by 7 bases, with 18 bases between them. The CDR3 DNA is TGTGCCAGCAGTCCACGCGATCTAACGGGTGAGCAGTACTTC. It codes for CASSPRDLTGEQYF.